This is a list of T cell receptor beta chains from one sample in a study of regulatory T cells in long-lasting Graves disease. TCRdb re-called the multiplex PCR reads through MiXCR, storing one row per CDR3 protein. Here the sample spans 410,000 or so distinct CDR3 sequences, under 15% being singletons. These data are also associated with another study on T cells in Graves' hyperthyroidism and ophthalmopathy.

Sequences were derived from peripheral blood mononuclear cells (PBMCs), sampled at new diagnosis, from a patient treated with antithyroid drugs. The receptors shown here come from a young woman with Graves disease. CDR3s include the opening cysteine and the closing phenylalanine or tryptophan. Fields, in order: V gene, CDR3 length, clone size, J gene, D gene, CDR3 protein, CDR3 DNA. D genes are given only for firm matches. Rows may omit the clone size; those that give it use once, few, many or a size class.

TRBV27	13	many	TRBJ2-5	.	CASRPLFPETQYF	TGTGCCAGCAGGCCACTATTCCCAGAGACCCAGTACTTC
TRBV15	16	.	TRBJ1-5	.	CATSSEAQGGNQPQHF	TGTGCCACCAGCAGTGAAGCGCAGGGTGGCAATCAGCCCCAGCATTTT
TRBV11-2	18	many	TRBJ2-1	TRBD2	CASSLRASGRAISNEQFF	TGTGCCAGCAGCTTAAGGGCTAGCGGGAGGGCCATTAGTAATGAGCAGTTCTTC
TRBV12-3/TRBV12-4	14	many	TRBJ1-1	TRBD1	CASSIRQGDTEAFF	TGTGCCAGCAGCATACGACAGGGTGATACTGAAGCTTTCTTT
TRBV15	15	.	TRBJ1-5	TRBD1	CATSGRDRGFQPQHF	TGTGCCACCAGCGGGAGGGACAGGGGTTTTCAGCCCCAGCATTTT
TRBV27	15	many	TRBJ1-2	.	CASSLSPRFIYGYTF	TGTGCCAGCAGTTTATCGCCCCGCTTTATCTATGGCTACACCTTC
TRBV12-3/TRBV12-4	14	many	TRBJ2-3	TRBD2	CASNRAGETDTQYF	TGTGCCAGCAACCGAGCGGGAGAAACAGATACGCAGTATTTT
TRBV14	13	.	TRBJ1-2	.	CASSQVPGDGYTF	TGTGCCAGCAGCCAAGTTCCAGGGGATGGCTACACCTTC
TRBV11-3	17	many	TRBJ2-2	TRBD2	CASSPGLAEANTGELFF	TGTGCCAGCAGCCCCGGACTAGCGGAGGCGAACACCGGGGAGCTGTTTTTT
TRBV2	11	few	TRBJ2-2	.	CASNIAGELFF	TGTGCCAGCAACATCGCCGGGGAGCTGTTTTTT
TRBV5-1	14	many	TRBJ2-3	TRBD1	CASSQDRSTDTQYF	TGCGCCAGCAGCCAGGACAGGAGCACAGATACGCAGTATTTT
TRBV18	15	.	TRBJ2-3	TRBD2	CASSNSGTPLGLQYF	TGTGCCAGCTCAAACAGCGGGACTCCCCTTGGGTTGCAGTATTTT
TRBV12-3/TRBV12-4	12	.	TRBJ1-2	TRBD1	CASSPDRGGYAF	TGTGCCAGCAGTCCAGATAGAGGGGGCTACGCCTTC
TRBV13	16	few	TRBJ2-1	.	CASSLNGPGTYNEQFF	TGTGCCAGCAGCTTAAATGGGCCAGGAACCTACAATGAGCAGTTCTTC
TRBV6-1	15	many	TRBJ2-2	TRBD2	CASSEAPAGGGELFF	TGTGCCAGCAGTGAAGCGCCAGCGGGAGGCGGGGAGCTGTTTTTT
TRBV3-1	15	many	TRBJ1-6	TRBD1	CASVPGTGKNSPLHF	TGTGCCAGCGTTCCGGGGACAGGGAAGAATTCACCCCTCCACTTT
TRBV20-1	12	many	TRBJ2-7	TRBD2	CSALAGVYEQYF	TGCAGTGCTCTAGCGGGAGTTTACGAGCAGTACTTC
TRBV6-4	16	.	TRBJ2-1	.	CASKTTAFHPYNEQFF	TGTGCCAGCAAAACGACAGCCTTCCATCCTTACAATGAGCAGTTCTTC
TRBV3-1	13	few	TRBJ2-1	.	CASSQRLVSEQFF	TGTGCCAGCAGCCAACGCCTAGTAAGTGAGCAGTTCTTC
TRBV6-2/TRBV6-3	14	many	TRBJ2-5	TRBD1	CASSTGQGEETQYF	TGTGCCAGCAGTACCGGACAGGGGGAAGAGACCCAGTACTTC
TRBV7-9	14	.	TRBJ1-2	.	CASSLARAVYGYTF	TGTGCCAGCAGCTTAGCGCGGGCCGTCTATGGCTACACCTTC
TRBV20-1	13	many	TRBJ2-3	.	CSASRTGTDTQYF	TGCAGTGCTAGCCGGACAGGCACAGATACGCAGTATTTT